One and the same sample provided the 9 T cell receptor beta chains below, sequenced in a study of cytomegalovirus exposure and HLA in healthy donors. PCR employed 60 Vbeta and 13 Jbeta primers. The repertoire was sequenced with immunoSEQ multiplex PCR; TCRdb's copy has only in-frame clones and lacks some. The table has some 210,000 clones, roughly four fifths seen once. What was sequenced was PBMCs. These receptors all stem from a woman in her fifties or sixties in good health and CMV-seropositive.

The chain couples TRBV9 to TRBJ2-7; maybe TRBD1 (5 bases). The germline CDR1 and CDR2 sequences are SGDLS and YYNGEE. Trimming removed 2 bases at V and 3 bases at J, with 15 bases between. This CDR3 has 15 amino acids. The CDR3 DNA reads as TGTGCCAGCAGCGTCCAGGTTGGGGCTGGCTACGAGCAGTACTTC. Translating gives CASSVQVGAGYEQYF.

The rearrangement uses TRBV19 and TRBJ1-5, with 7 bases aligning to TRBD1. This CDR3 is built from 15 residues. Per the germline V gene, CDR1 is LNHDA and CDR2 is SQIVND (reference sequence). The V segment lost 6 bases and the J segment 0 bases; nucleotides outside the gene matches: 5. The CDR3 spells CASRVTGDSNQPQHF. DNA for the CDR3: TGTGCCAGTAGGGTAACAGGGGATAGCAATCAGCCCCAGCATTTT.

The CDR3: CASSPSPQAGASEQFF. The CDR3 bases are TGTGCCAGCAGCCCAAGCCCCCAAGCGGGGGCATCTGAGCAGTTCTTC. The chain employs TRBV5-6 and TRBJ2-1; 8 bases align to TRBD2. The CDR3 contains 16 residues. V lost 4 bases, J lost 9 bases, and 15 bases stayed unmatched. Germline V CDR1 and CDR2: SGHDT, YYEEEE.

The chain links TRBV18 to TRBJ1-4; tentative D call: TRBD1 (6 bases). Trimming pared 5 bases from V and 0 bases from J, leaving 13 bases between. The germline gives CDR1 KGHSH, CDR2 LQKENI. This CDR3 contains 16 residues. The CDR3 sequence: CASSSTGVATNEKLFF. The DNA of the CDR3 is TGTGCCAGCTCATCGACAGGAGTGGCAACTAATGAAAAACTGTTTTTT. Full variable domain (outside the CDR3, taken from reference TRBV18 and TRBJ1-4): NAGVMQNPRHLVRRRGQEARLRCSPMKGHSHVYWYRQLPEEGLKFMVYLQKENIIDESGMPKERFSAEFPKEGPSILRIQQVVRGDSAAYFCASSSTGVATNEKLFFGSGTQLSVL.

V gene TRBV9 combines with J gene TRBJ1-3; tentatively, D is TRBD1 (5 bases). Between the trimmed V and J ends, which lost 3 bases and 4 bases, there was a span of 11 bases. From germline, CDR1 is SGDLS and CDR2 YYNGEE. The CDR3 has 14 amino acids. This chain's CDR3 is CASSEGPLGNTIYF. CDR3 nucleotides: TGTGCCAGCAGCGAGGGGCCGCTAGGAAACACCATATATTTT.

The V and J genes are TRBV7-8 and TRBJ2-5; possibly TRBD1 for D (5 bases). Germline CDR1 is SGHVS and CDR2 is FQNEAQ. The CDR3 covers 14 residues. V lost 2 bases to trimming and J lost 2 bases, with 9 bases between them. The CDR3 region has the DNA TGTGCCAGCAGCTTATCAGGGTCACAAGAGACCCAGTACTTC. Translating it yields CASSLSGSQETQYF.

CDR3 DNA sequence: TGCGCCAGCAGCCAAGGACTAGCGGGGAGGATCTACAATGAGCAGTTCTTC. Protein product: CASSQGLAGRIYNEQFF. This sequence joins TRBV4-1 and TRBJ2-1, with TRBD2 identical over 11 bases. This CDR3 comprises 17 residues. Trimming removed 1 base from V and 3 bases from J; junction bases left unmatched: 5. Germline V CDR1 and CDR2: MGHRA, YSYEKL.

V gene TRBV19 combines with J gene TRBJ2-7; 7 nucleotides match TRBD2. V lost 2 bases, J lost 2 bases, and 6 bases stayed unmatched. CDR1 and CDR2 (germline): LNHDA, SQIVND (reference sequence). The CDR3 extends over 15 amino acids. The CDR3 is CASSISGTMAYEQYF. As DNA, the CDR3 is TGTGCCAGTAGTATATCGGGGACTATGGCCTACGAGCAGTACTTC.

The rearrangement uses TRBV5-4 and TRBJ1-1; TRBD1 agrees at 7 bases. Germline values: CDR1 SGHNT, CDR2 YYREEE (reference sequence). The CDR3 is 14 residues long. Losses at the gene ends were 4 bases for V and 4 bases for J; bases not matched to a gene: 7. CDR3 DNA: TGTGCCAGCAGCCGAAGACAGGGAACCACTGAAGCTTTCTTT. Translating gives CASSRRQGTTEAFF.